This note documents a single T cell receptor beta chain sequence. This receptor's antigen is unknown. Per-nucleotide qualities are absent, and no much larger clonotype sits a single base away. These data belong to a study of T cell repertoires and HLA-DP antigens (dated by TCRdb to about 2018). Turning to the overall study: The study used an in vitro model of CD4+ T cell alloreactivity against allogeneic HLA-DP presented by transduced HeLa cells. The two alloantigens modelled structurally similar versus dissimilar alloantigens, differing from self at one and more than nine peptide-binding groove amino acids, respectively. The three donors were two male and one female, with ages ranging from the 18-to-29 to the 60-to-69 age band. The average DNA input was around 0.2 ug for sorted CD137+CD4+ samples versus roughly 1,100 ng for pre-culture CD4+ samples. What the work shows at the level of the full study, not this receptor alone: Limitations included only a few donors, a non-physiological HeLa antigen-presenting system, and the use of total CD4+ responder cells. Average cumulative frequency of clones undetected before culture was approximately 40% against one allele and approximately 51% against the other. Sorted CD137+ cells showed similar clonality against both alloantigens, at 0.3 to 0.4, which was much higher than the roughly 0.038 seen in pre-culture samples. The naive and memory CD4+ repertoires were not analysed as separate populations.

Untouched CD4+ T cells were isolated from Ficoll-separated PBMC by magnetic bead negative selection, reaching an average purity of roughly 98%. Magnetic beads were used to isolate untouched CD4+ T cells from Ficoll-separated PBMC, giving roughly 98% purity with negligible CD8+ contamination. Peripheral blood mononuclear cells came from the buffy coats of a few healthy blood donors. All three donors were CMV seronegative. The DNeasy Blood & Tissue Kit was used for extraction of genomic DNA. For each subject, genomic DNA from sorted CD137+CD4+ cells and from pre-culture CD4+ baseline samples underwent TCRB sequencing. TCRB CDR3 regions were amplified with the immunoSEQ multiplex PCR using forward primers for 54 TRBV segments and reverse primers for 13 TRBJ segments. Pre-culture CD4+ samples were sequenced at deep resolution with a target of approximately 180,000 T cell genomes. Sequencing of amplicons was performed on an Illumina HiSeq System, and 87 bp reads covering the CDR3 were generated. For the original study's pipeline: PCR and sequencing errors in the reads were corrected, and CDR3 regions were defined by aligning to IMGT reference sequences. Synthetic template pools were used to estimate template counts and unique rearrangement counts. Clonality was computed by subtracting Pielou's evenness from 1. Richness was estimated with the Daley-Smith estimator. Morisita's index served as the measure of repertoire overlap. Clones found in cultured samples but undetected in the pre-culture repertoire of the corresponding donor were defined as low-abundance clones. TCRdb mirrors the immuneACCESS table, restricted to in-frame sequences. Some clones are absent from its copies; in checked studies, under half trace to an unresolved V gene, and the reason for the others is unknown. V, J and clone size were drawn from that table, and D and trimming were deduced from the DNA. This sample lists fewer than 75,000 clones; about 82% were detected once. The ten largest make up 1.5% to 2% of the sample.

The CDR3 contains 13 residues, cysteine and phenylalanine counted. Only CDR3 DNA remains: 39 bases, in frame from the first base. V is shortened by 6 bases, J by 0 bases, and the region joining them spans 8 bases. As encoded in the germline V gene, CDR1 is SGHTA while CDR2 is FQGNSA. The chain is encoded by TRBV7-2 joined to TRBJ1-1; the D gene cannot be named for sure. Sequences were obtained from CD4+ T cells from PBMCs. This receptor was taken from a man aged 55 to 70 in good health and CMV-seronegative. CDR3 sequence: CASRRDMNTEAFF. The nucleotides are TGTGCCAGCAGACGTGACATGAACACTGAAGCTTTCTTT.